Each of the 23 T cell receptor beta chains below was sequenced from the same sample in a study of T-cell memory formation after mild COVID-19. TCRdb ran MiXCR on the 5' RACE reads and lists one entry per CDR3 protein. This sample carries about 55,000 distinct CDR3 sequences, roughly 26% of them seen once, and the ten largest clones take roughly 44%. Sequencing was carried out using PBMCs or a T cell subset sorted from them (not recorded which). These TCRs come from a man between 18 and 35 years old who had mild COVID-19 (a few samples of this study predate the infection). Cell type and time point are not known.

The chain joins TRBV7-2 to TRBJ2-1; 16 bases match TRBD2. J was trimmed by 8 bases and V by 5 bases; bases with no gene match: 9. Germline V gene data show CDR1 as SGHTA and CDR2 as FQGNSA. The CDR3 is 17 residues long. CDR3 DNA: TGTGCCAGCAGCCGGGGACTAGCGGGGGGGCCGGTAGATGAGCAGTTCTTC. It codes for CASSRGLAGGPVDEQFF.

CDR3 sequence reads: CATQITGELFF. Written as DNA, the CDR3 is TGTGCGACACAGATCACCGGGGAGCTGTTTTTT. The V gene is TRBV12-3 or TRBV12-4, the J gene TRBJ2-2; D uncertain. The CDR3 has 11 residues.

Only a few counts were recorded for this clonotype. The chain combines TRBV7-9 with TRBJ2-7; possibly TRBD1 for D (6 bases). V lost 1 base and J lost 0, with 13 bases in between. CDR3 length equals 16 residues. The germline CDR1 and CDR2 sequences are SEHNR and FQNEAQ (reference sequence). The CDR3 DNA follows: TGTGCCAGCAGCTTAGTGGGCAGGGGAAACTCCTACGAGCAGTACTTC. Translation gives CASSLVGRGNSYEQYF.

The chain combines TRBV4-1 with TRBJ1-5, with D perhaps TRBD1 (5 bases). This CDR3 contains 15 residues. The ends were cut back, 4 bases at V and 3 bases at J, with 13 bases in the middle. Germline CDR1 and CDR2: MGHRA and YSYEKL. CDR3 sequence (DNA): TGCGCCAGCAGCCGTGGGCAGGGAGACAATCAGCCCCAGCATTTT. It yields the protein CASSRGQGDNQPQHF.

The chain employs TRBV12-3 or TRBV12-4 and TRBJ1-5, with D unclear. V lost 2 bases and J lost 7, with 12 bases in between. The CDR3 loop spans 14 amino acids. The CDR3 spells CASSLYRTEQPQHF. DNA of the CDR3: TGTGCCAGCAGTTTATACAGAACGGAACAGCCCCAGCATTTT.

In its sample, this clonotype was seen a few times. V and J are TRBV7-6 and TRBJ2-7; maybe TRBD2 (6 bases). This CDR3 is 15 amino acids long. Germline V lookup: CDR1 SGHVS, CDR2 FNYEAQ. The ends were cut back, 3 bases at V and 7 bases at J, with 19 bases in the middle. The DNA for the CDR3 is TGTGCCAGCAGCTTGGAGGAGGACTACCTCGGAGAGCAGTACGTC. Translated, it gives CASSLEEDYLGEQYV.

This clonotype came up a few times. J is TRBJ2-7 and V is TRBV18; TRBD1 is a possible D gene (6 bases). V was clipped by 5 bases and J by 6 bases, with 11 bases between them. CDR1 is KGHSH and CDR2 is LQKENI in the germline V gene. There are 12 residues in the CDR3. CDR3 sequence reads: CASSEIRGEQYF. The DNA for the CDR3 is TGTGCCAGCTCAGAAATCAGGGGCGAGCAGTACTTC.

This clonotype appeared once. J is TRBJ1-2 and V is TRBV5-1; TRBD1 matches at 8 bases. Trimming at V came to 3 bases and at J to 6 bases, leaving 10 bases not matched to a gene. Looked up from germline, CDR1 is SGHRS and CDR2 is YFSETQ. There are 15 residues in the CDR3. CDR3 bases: TGCGCCAGCAGCTCCCACCCGTCGACAGGGGATGGCTACACCTTC. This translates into CASSSHPSTGDGYTF.

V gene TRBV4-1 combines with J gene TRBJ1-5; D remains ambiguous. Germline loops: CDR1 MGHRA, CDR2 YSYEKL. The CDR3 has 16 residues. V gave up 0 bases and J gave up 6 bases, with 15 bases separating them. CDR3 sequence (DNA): TGCGCCAGCAGCCAAGATGTGGGTTTGTGGCGTCAGCCCCAGCATTTT. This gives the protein CASSQDVGLWRQPQHF.

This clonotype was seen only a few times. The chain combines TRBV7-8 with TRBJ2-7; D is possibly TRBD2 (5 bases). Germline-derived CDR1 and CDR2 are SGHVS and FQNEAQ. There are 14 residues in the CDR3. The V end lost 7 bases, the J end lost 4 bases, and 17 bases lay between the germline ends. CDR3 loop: CASTPQVRGYEQYV. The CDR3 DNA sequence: TGTGCCAGCACTCCGCAAGTACGGGGTTACGAGCAGTACGTC.

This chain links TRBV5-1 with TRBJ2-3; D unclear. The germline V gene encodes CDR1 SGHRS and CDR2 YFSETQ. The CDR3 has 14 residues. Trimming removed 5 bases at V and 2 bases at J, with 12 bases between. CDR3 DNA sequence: TGCGCCAGCAGTGAGCCCGCGAACACAGATACGCAGTATTTT. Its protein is CASSEPANTDTQYF.

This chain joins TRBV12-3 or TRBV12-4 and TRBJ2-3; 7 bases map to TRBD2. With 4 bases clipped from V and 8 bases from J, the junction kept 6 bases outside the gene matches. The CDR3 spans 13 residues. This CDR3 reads CASSSGLVGTQYF. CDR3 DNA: TGTGCCAGCAGTTCCGGACTAGTGGGTACGCAGTATTTT.

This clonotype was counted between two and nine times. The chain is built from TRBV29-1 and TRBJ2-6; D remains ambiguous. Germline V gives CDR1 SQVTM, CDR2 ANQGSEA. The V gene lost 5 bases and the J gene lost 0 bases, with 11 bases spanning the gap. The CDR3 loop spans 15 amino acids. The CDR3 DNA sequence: TGCAGCGTTTGGCAGGCGTCCTCTGGGGCCAACGTCCTGACTTTC. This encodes CSVWQASSGANVLTF.

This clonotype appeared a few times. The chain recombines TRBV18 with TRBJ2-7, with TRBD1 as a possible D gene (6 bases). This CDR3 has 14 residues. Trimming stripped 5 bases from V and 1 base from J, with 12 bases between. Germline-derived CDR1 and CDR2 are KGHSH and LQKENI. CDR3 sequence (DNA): TGTGCCAGCTCATCGCAGGGGCAATCCTACGAGCAGTACTTC. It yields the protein CASSSQGQSYEQYF.

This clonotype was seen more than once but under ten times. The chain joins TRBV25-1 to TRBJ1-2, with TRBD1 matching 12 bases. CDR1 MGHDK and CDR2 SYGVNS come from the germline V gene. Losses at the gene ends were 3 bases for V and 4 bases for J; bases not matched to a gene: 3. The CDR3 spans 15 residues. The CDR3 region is CASSDGTGGAYGYTF. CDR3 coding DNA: TGTGCCAGCAGTGATGGGACAGGGGGCGCCTATGGCTACACCTTC.

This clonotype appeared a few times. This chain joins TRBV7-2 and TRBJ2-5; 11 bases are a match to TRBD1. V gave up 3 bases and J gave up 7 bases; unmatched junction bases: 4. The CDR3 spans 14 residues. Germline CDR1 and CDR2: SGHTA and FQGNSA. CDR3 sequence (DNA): TGTGCCAGCAGCTTGGGACAGGGGGAGGTGACCCAGTACTTC. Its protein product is CASSLGQGEVTQYF.

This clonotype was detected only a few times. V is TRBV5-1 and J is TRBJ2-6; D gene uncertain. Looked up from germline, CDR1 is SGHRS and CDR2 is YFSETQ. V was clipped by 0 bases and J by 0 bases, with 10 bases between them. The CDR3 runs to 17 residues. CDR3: CASSLGRSDSGANVLTF. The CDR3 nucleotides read TGCGCCAGCAGCTTGGGACGCAGTGACTCTGGGGCCAACGTCCTGACTTTC.

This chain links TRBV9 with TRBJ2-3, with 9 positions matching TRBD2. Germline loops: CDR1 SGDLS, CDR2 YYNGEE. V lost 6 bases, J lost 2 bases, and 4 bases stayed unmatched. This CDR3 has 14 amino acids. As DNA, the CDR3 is TGTGCCAGCAACAAGCGGGGGGACACAGATACGCAGTATTTT. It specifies CASNKRGDTDTQYF.

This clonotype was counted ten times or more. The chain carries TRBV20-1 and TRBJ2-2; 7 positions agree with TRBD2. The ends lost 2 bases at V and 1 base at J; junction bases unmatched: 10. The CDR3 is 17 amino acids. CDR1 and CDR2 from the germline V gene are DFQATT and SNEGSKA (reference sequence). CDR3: CSARTSDHEQNTGELFF. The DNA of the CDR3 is TGCAGTGCTAGAACTAGCGATCATGAACAGAACACCGGGGAGCTGTTTTTT.

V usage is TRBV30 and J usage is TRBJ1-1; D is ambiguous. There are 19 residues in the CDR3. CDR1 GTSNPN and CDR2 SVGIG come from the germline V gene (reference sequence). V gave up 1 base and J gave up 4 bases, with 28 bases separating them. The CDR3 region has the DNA TGTGCCTGGAGTGAACAGTTTAAGGCCAGGACGAGATGGGGCACTGAAGCTTTCTTT. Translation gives CAWSEQFKARTRWGTEAFF.

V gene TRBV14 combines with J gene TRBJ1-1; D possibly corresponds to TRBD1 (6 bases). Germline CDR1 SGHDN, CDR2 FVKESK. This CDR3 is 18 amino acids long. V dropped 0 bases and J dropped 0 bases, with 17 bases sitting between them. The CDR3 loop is CASSQDLEGQGMNTEAFF. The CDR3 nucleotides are TGTGCCAGCAGCCAAGATTTGGAGGGCCAGGGGATGAACACTGAAGCTTTCTTT.

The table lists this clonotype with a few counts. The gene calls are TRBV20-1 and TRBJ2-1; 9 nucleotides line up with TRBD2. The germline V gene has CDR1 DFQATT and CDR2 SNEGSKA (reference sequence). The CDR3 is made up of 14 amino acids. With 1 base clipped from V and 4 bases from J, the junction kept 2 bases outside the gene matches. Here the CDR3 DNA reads TGCAGTGCTAGAGGACTAGCGGAATACAATGAGCAGTTCTTC. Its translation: CSARGLAEYNEQFF.

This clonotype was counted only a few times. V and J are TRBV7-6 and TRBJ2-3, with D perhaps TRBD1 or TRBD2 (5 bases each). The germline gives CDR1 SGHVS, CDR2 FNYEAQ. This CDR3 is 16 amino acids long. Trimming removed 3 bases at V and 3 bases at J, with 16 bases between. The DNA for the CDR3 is TGTGCCAGCAGCTTTGAGCCAGGGTGGGGGACAGATACGCAGTATTTT. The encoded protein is CASSFEPGWGTDTQYF.